This record looks at one T cell receptor beta chain sequence and its context. Its target is unknown. Using immunoSEQ multiplex PCR, the repertoire was profiled, and TCRdb retains in-frame clones only, with some absent. The table shows more than 95,000 clones, with roughly 84% occurring only once. The source of the sample is a study of identifying expanded T cells in peripheral blood. No infections or other immune events were documented during collection. Study-level findings and limits: Over around two and four weeks, about 15 and 19 clones changed, versus roughly 1.1 between replicates. Variance in clone template counts between two-week samples significantly increased with total template count across all healthy donors.

Germline V gene sequence: CDR1 ENHRY, CDR2 SYGVKD. V lost 4 bases to trimming and J lost 1 base, with 16 bases between them. The CDR3 is 17 residues long. The chain combines TRBV10-3 with TRBJ2-2; D call uncertain. The source is a person aged 18 to 69 in good health. Sequencing was carried out using blood. This CDR3 reads CAISGEVGKGNTGELFF. The CDR3 bases are TGTGCCATCAGTGGAGAGGTGGGAAAGGGGAACACCGGGGAGCTGTTTTTT.